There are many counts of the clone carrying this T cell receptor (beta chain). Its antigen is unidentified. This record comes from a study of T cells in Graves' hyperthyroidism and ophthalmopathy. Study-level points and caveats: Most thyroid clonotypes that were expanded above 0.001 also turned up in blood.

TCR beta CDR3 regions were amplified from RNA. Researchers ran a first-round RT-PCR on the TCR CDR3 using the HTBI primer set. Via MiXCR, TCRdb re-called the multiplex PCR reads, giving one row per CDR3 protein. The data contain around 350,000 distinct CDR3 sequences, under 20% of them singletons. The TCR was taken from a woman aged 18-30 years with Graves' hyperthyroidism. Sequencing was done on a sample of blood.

The CDR3 spells CASSLASRNEQYF. The CDR3 nucleotides are TGTGCCAGCAGTTTAGCTAGTCGGAACGAGCAGTACTTC. The V gene is TRBV28, the J gene TRBJ2-7, with D hard to call. V lost 2 bases and J 5 bases, leaving 10 bases between the germline ends. The CDR3 totals 13 residues. CDR1 MDHEN and CDR2 SYDVKM come from the germline V gene.